The 20 T cell receptor beta chains below come from one sample, sequenced in a study of neurological immune-mediated disorders. TCRdb recomputed calls from the 5' RACE reads with MiXCR, one row per CDR3 protein. The sample has tens of thousands of distinct CDR3 sequences; approximately 3.3% are singletons. Sequencing input: PBMCs. The source of these receptors is a man aged 40-50 years with multiple sclerosis.

This clonotype appeared many times. The genes are TRBV2 and TRBJ2-1; no clear D gene. The CDR3 is made up of 10 amino acids. V lost 6 bases, J lost 7 bases, and 4 bases lay in between. Germline V gene data show CDR1 as SNHLY and CDR2 as FYNNEI. The CDR3 region has the DNA TGTGCCAGCAGGGGTAATGAGCAGTTCTTC. Translating it yields CASRGNEQFF.

This clonotype was counted at least ten times. The junction shows a germline mismatch at one end, possibly a read error. This rearrangement joins TRBV20-1 to TRBJ1-5, with D perhaps matching TRBD1 (5 bases). From germline, CDR1 is DFQATT and CDR2 SNEGSKA (reference sequence). The CDR3 length is 14 residues. The CDR3 DNA follows: TGCAGTGCTCCGGAGGGACTCCGGGGTCAGCCCCAGAATTTT. Protein product: CSAPEGLRGQPQNF.

This clonotype has ten or more counts. The chain combines TRBV12-3 or TRBV12-4 with TRBJ1-4, with TRBD1 as a possible D gene (5 bases). V was trimmed by 3 bases and J by 3 bases, leaving 11 bases between them. CDR3 length: 15 amino acids. The DNA of the CDR3 is TGTGCCAGCAGTTTGCTCGACAGCCCTAATGAAAAACTGTTTTTT. Translated, it gives CASSLLDSPNEKLFF.

This clonotype was found many times. The rearrangement joins TRBV12-3 or TRBV12-4 to TRBJ2-5, with D perhaps TRBD1 or TRBD2 (6 bases each). CDR3 length: 16 amino acids. Trimming left V 1 base short and J 4 bases short, with 16 bases between. The CDR3, as DNA: TGTGCCAGCAGTTTAGTCCCGACCGGGGGCGGAGAGACCCAGTACTTC. This encodes CASSLVPTGGGETQYF.

This clonotype was seen many times. V usage is TRBV25-1 and J usage is TRBJ2-5, with 8 bases lining up with TRBD1. The CDR3 covers 16 residues. With 3 bases clipped from V and 5 bases from J, the junction kept 11 bases outside the gene matches. In germline, CDR1 is MGHDK, CDR2 SYGVNS. The CDR3, as DNA: TGTGCCAGCAGTGACCCCGAGGCGACAGGGGTGGAGACCCAGTACTTC. Amino acids: CASSDPEATGVETQYF.

This clonotype was found many times. The gene calls are TRBV5-1 and TRBJ2-3; D is tentatively TRBD1 or TRBD2 (6 bases each). The length of the CDR3 is 14 residues. V lost 2 bases to trimming and J lost 4 bases, with 11 bases between them. In germline, CDR1 is SGHRS, CDR2 YFSETQ. CDR3 sequence (DNA): TGCGCCAGCAGCTTTTCAGGGGAGGCAGATACGCAGTATTTT. This gives the protein CASSFSGEADTQYF.

A few counts support this clonotype. As DNA, the CDR3 is TGTGCCAGTAGTATACCGGGACAGAGGCATCAGCCCCAGCATTTT. This encodes CASSIPGQRHQPQHF. The V and J genes are TRBV19 and TRBJ1-5, with 7 bases that match TRBD1. Germline CDR1 and CDR2: LNHDA and SQIVND (reference sequence). With V trimmed by 2 bases and J by 5 bases, 6 bases remained unmatched. This CDR3 is 15 amino acids long.

This clonotype has a count of ten or more. The gene calls are TRBV20-1 and TRBJ2-7; 7 bases fit TRBD2. J was trimmed by 6 bases and V by 1 base; bases with no gene match: 3. Germline CDR1 is DFQATT and CDR2 is SNEGSKA (reference sequence). The CDR3 length is 12 residues. The CDR3 protein is CSARGGGSEQYF. The DNA of the CDR3 is TGCAGTGCTAGAGGGGGAGGGAGCGAGCAGTACTTC.

Ten or more counts support this clonotype. The rearrangement uses TRBV5-1 and TRBJ2-3; unclear D gene. V was clipped by 1 base and J by 3 bases, with 9 bases between them. Germline loops: CDR1 SGHRS, CDR2 YFSETQ. The CDR3 loop spans 14 amino acids. The CDR3 nucleotides read TGCGCCAGCAGCTTGTTTAGAGAAACAGATACGCAGTATTTT. Translated: CASSLFRETDTQYF. The variable domain in full, with the rest retrieved from reference TRBV5-1 and TRBJ2-3, is KAGVTQTPRYLIKTRGQQVTLSCSPISGHRSVSWYQQTPGQGLQFLFEYFSETQRNKGNFPGRFSGRQFSNSRSEMNVSTLELGDSALYLCASSLFRETDTQYFGPGTRLTVL.

There are many counts of this clonotype. The rearrangement uses TRBV20-1 and TRBJ2-5; possible D gene TRBD2, 5 bases. The CDR3 is 12 residues long. Trimming took off 3 bases at V and 5 bases at J, with 10 bases between the two ends. Germline V gene data show CDR1 as DFQATT and CDR2 as SNEGSKA (reference sequence). This chain's CDR3 is CSARGRGETQYF. The DNA for the CDR3 is TGCAGTGCTAGGGGGAGAGGGGAGACCCAGTACTTC.

At least ten counts were recorded for this clonotype. The V gene is TRBV6-5, the J gene TRBJ1-5; D might be TRBD1 (5 bases). The V end lost 8 bases, the J end lost 6 bases, and 11 bases lay between the germline ends. Germline-derived CDR1 and CDR2 are MNHEY and SVGAGI. This CDR3 comprises 12 residues. The CDR3: CASGGPGQPQHF. Written as DNA, the CDR3 is TGTGCCAGCGGGGGACCCGGTCAGCCCCAGCATTTT.

This clonotype was seen a handful of times. One end of the junction varies from germline; a read error may be responsible. V gene TRBV12-3 or TRBV12-4 combines with J gene TRBJ1-6; D is possibly TRBD1 (5 bases). The CDR3 sequence is 14 residues long. CDR3: CASSFRVENSPLNF. The CDR3 DNA is TGTGCCAGCAGTTTCAGGGTAGAGAATTCACCCCTCAACTTT.

This clonotype was found many times. The chain combines TRBV6-5 with TRBJ2-5; D is unresolved. This CDR3 has 15 amino acids. Trimming took off 0 bases at V and 3 bases at J, with 11 bases between the two ends. The germline CDR1 and CDR2 sequences are MNHEY and SVGAGI. The CDR3 spells CASSYSRRSKETQYF. The CDR3, as DNA: TGTGCCAGCAGTTACTCTCGCAGGAGTAAAGAGACCCAGTACTTC.

This clonotype was observed at least ten times. The rearrangement uses TRBV20-1 and TRBJ1-1; no reliable D call. The germline gives CDR1 DFQATT, CDR2 SNEGSKA (reference sequence). The V gene lost 2 bases and the J gene lost 1 base, with 11 bases spanning the gap. CDR3 size: 14 residues. CDR3 sequence (DNA): TGCAGTGCTAGACCCCTTTGGGGGAACACTGAAGCTTTCTTT. It yields the protein CSARPLWGNTEAFF.

This clonotype occurred many times. This chain links TRBV20-1 with TRBJ2-5; 8 nucleotides match TRBD2. Germline trimming cut 0 bases from V and 2 bases from J; bases unmatched to any gene: 8. Germline V gene data show CDR1 as DFQATT and CDR2 as SNEGSKA (reference sequence). The CDR3 has 16 residues. The chain's CDR3 is CSARDRGGRAQETQYF. DNA for the CDR3: TGCAGTGCTAGAGATCGGGGGGGCAGGGCTCAAGAGACCCAGTACTTC.

This clonotype appeared many times. At one end the junction does not follow the germline gene, possibly because of a read error. The chain has TRBV7-8 and TRBJ1-5; D unclear. The germline V gene has CDR1 SGHVS and CDR2 FQNEAQ. The CDR3 has 14 residues. The CDR3 protein is CASSLQYSNQPQNF. The CDR3 bases are TGTGCCAGCAGCTTGCAGTATAGCAATCAGCCCCAGAATTTT. The complete variable domain, with remaining parts taken from reference TRBV7-8 and TRBJ1-5, reads GAGVSQSPRYKVAKRGQDVALRCDPISGHVSLFWYQQALGQGPEFLTYFQNEAQLDKSGLPSDRFFAERPEGSVSTLKIQRTQQEDSAVYLCASSLQYSNQPQNFGDGTRLSIL.

This clonotype was seen ten or more times. V is TRBV24-1 and J is TRBJ2-3; TRBD1 matches at 7 bases. J gave up 4 bases and V 3 bases, and 15 bases lay outside the gene matches. This CDR3 is 18 amino acids long. Germline V CDR1 and CDR2: KGHDR, SFDVKD. CDR3 in amino acids: CATSDPHKTGRASDTQYF. The CDR3 nucleotides read TGTGCCACCAGTGATCCACACAAGACAGGGAGAGCGTCAGATACGCAGTATTTT.

This clonotype appeared many times. This could be a read error, since a much larger clone is one nucleotide away. The chain links TRBV4-2 to TRBJ1-5; no definite D call. The germline V gene encodes CDR1 LGHNA and CDR2 YNFKEQ. The CDR3 loop spans 13 amino acids. Between the trimmed V and J ends, which lost 8 bases and 4 bases, there was a span of 12 bases. CDR3 coding DNA: TGTGCCAGCGCCCGGGAAACAAATCAGCCCCAGCATTTT. Translation gives CASARETNQPQHF.

This clonotype showed up many times. CDR3 sequence: CASSEATGELFF. Here the CDR3 DNA reads TGCGCCAGCAGTGAGGCGACCGGGGAGCTGTTTTTT. This sequence joins TRBV10-2 and TRBJ2-2, with D uncertain. Germline V gene lookup returns CDR1 WSHSY and CDR2 SAAADI. V lost 2 bases and J 5 bases, leaving 3 bases between the germline ends. The CDR3 runs 12 residues.

This clonotype was recorded at least ten times. This rearrangement joins TRBV6-1 to TRBJ2-7; TRBD2 agrees at 11 bases. The V gene's germline CDR1 is MNHNS and CDR2 SASEGT. This CDR3 has 15 residues. V was pared by 0 bases and J by 2 bases, with 0 bases of the junction left unmatched. CDR3 DNA sequence: TGTGCCAGCAGTGAAGCACTAGCGGGGGCCTACGAGCAGTACTTC. It yields the protein CASSEALAGAYEQYF.